This T cell receptor beta chain was retrieved from a study of siplizumab effects on memory and regulatory T cells. Remarks on this clone: Its antigen is currently unknown.

Every sample had some 100,000 of its TCR templates assayed. Clones were read by immunoSEQ multiplex PCR, and TCRdb kept only the in-frame ones, dropping some. The table shows 90,000 to 95,000 clones, with 80% to 95% occurring only once. Trimming removed 1 base from V and 7 bases from J, with 19 bases in between. CDR3 length equals 15 residues. Germline V gene data show CDR1 as GTSNPN and CDR2 as SVGIG (reference sequence). Overall study results and limits: Naive T cells apparently outstripped memory cells in diversity and seemed major alloresponse contributors. Suppressive capability of dividing Tregs from siplizumab cultures went unverified.

The sequence was obtained from a human donor in good health. The chain carries TRBV30 and TRBJ2-5; TRBD2 is a possible D gene (6 bases). Sequencing was performed on CD8+ T cells sorted from blood. The DNA for the CDR3 is TGTGCCTGGAGTGACTACTCGGCTAGCGCAGGGACCCAGTACTTC. It specifies CAWSDYSASAGTQYF.